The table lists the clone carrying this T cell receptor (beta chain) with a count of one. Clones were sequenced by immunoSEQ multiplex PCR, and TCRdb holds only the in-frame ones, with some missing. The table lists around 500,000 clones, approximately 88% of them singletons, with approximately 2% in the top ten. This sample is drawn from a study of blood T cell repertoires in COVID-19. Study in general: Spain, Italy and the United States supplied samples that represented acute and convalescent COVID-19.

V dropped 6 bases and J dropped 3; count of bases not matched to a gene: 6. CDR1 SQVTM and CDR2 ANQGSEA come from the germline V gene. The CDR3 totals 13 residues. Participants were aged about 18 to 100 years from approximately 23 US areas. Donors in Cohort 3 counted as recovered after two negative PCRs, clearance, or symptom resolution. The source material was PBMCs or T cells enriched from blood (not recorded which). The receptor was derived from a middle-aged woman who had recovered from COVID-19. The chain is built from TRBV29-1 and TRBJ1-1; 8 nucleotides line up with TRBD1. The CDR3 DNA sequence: TGCAGCGTCGCCCGGACAGGGTACACTGAAGCTTTCTTT. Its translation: CSVARTGYTEAFF. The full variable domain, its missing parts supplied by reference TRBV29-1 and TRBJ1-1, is SAVISQKPSRDICQRGTSLTIQCQVDSQVTMMFWYRQQPGQSLTLIATANQGSEATYESGFVIDKFPISRPNLTFSTLTVSNMSPEDSSIYLCSVARTGYTEAFFGQGTRLTVV.